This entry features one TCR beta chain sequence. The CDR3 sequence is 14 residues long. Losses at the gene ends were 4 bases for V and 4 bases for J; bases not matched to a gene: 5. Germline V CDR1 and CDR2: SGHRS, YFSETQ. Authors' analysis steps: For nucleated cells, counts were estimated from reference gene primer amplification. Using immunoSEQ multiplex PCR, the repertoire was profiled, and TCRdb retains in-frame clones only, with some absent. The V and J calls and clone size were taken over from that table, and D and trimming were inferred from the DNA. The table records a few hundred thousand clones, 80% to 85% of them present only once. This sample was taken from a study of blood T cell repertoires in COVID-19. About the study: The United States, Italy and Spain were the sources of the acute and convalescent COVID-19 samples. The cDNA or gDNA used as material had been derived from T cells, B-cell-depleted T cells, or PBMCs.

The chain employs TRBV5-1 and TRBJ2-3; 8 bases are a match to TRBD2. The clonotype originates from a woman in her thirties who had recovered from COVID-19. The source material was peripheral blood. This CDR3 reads CASSQEREPDTQYF. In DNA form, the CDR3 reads TGCGCCAGCAGCCAAGAGCGGGAGCCAGATACGCAGTATTTT.